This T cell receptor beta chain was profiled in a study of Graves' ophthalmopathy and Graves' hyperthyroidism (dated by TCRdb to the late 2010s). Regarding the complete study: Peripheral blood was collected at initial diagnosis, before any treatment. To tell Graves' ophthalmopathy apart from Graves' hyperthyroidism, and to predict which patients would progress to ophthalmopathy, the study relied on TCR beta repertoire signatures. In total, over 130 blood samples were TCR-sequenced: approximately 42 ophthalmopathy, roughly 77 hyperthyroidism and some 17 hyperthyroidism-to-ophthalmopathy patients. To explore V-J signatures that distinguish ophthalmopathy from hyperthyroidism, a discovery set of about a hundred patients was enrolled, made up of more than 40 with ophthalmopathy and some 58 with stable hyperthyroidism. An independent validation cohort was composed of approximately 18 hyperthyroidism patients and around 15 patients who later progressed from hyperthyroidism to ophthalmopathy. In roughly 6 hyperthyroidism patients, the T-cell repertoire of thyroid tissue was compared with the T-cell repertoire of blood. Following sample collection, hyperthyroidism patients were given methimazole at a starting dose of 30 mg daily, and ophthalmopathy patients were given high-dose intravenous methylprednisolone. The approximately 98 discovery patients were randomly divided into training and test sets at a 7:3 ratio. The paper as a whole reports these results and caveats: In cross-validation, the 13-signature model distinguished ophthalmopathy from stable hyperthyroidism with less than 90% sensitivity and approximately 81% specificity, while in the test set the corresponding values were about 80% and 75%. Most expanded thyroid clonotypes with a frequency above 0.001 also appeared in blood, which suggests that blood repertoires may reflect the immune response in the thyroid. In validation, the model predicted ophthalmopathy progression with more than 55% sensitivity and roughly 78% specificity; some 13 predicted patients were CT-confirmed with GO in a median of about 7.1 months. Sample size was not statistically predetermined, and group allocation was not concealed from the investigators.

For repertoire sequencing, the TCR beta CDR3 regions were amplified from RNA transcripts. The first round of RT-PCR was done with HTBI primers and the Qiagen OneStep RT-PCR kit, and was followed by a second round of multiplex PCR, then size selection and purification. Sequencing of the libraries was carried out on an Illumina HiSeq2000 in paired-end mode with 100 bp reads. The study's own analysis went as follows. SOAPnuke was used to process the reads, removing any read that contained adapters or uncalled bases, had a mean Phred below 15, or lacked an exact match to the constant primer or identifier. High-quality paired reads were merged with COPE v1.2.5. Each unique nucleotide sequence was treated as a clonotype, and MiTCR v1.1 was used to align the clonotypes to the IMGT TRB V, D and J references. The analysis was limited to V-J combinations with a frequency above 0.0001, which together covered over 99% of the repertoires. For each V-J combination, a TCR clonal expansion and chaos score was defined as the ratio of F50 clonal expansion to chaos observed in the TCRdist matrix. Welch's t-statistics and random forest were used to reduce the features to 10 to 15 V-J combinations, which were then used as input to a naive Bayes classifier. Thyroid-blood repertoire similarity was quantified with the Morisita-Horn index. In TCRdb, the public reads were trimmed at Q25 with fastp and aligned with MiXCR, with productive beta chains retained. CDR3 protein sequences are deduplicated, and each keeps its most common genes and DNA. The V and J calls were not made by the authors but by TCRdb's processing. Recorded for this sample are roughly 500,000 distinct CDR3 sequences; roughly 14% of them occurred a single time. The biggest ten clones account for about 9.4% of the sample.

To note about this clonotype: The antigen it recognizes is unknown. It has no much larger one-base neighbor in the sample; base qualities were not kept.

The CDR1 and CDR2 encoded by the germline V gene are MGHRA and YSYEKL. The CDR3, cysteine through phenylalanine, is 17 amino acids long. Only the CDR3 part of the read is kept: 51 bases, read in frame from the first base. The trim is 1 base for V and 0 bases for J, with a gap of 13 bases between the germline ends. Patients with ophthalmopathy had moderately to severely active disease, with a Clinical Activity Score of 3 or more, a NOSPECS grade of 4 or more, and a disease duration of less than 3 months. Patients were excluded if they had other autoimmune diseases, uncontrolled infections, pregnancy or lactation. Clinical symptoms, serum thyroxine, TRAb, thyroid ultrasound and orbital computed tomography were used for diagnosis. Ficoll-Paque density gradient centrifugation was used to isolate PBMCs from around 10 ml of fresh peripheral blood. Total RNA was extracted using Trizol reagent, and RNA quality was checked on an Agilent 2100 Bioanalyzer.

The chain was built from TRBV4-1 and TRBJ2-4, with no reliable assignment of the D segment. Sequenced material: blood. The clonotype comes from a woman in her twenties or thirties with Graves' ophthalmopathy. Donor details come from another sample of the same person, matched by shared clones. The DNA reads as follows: TGCGCCAGCAGCCAAGTTCCTGTCCATCTAGCCAAAAACATTCAGTACTTC. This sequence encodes CASSQVPVHLAKNIQYF.